This T cell receptor (beta chain) was sequenced in a study of cytomegalovirus exposure and HLA in healthy donors. Whole-study results and caveats: From TCR beta sequences, most subjects' HLA-A and HLA-B alleles were reportedly predicted accurately.

As to this clone: Its antigen remains unidentified.

This CDR3 region has 15 residues. Trimming removed 0 bases at V and 7 bases at J, with 16 bases between. The germline V gene has CDR1 LNHDA and CDR2 SQIVND (reference sequence). Researchers ran the PCR with 60 Vbeta and 13 Jbeta primers. Here immunoSEQ multiplex PCR was the method, and the copy in TCRdb shows in-frame clones only, minus some. The sample records about 40,000 clones, roughly 88% being singletons. V is TRBV19 and J is TRBJ2-7; TRBD2 is a possible D gene (5 bases). The sample was PBMCs. This sequence originates from a middle-aged woman in good health and CMV-seropositive. CDR3 DNA sequence: TGTGCCAGTAGTATAGAGGTGCAGTCCCCGGGGGAGCAGTACTTC. Its translation: CASSIEVQSPGEQYF.